The source of this TCR beta chain is a study of Graves' ophthalmopathy and Graves' hyperthyroidism. General study results and limits: Sensitivity of approximately 88% and specificity of less than 82% were achieved when a 13-signature model separated ophthalmopathy from stable hyperthyroidism.

Per the germline V gene, CDR1 is MNHNS and CDR2 is SASEGT. The CDR3 spans 13 residues. J gave up 7 bases and V 6 bases, and 8 bases lay outside the gene matches. Researchers took RNA transcripts and amplified TCR beta CDR3 regions from them. In the first round, RT-PCR was carried out with HTBI primers, and a multiplex PCR formed the second round. TCRdb reanalysed the multiplex PCR reads using MiXCR and keeps one entry per CDR3 protein. The top ten clones hold around 6.9% of a sample with about 620,000 distinct CDR3 sequences, approximately 21% of them seen once. The stable label applied to hyperthyroidism with no ophthalmopathy within 18 months of follow-up. This clonotype was found once. Its target is not known.

Sequenced input: peripheral blood. This TCR derives from a woman between 18 and 29 years old with stable Graves' hyperthyroidism. Some clones in this sample may be carry-over from other donors' samples. J is TRBJ1-2 and V is TRBV6-1; 7 positions agree with TRBD1. Here the CDR3 DNA reads TGTGCCAGCAGCCAGGGGGTTCGGAGTGGCTACACCTTC. It translates to CASSQGVRSGYTF.